Given below is one T cell receptor beta chain in context. The record originates from a study of blood T cell repertoires in COVID-19. Enrolled through a virtual design, the participants were between about 18 and 100 years of age and came from around 25 US areas. Cohorts were assigned according to the clinical history that participants reported. The data were produced by immunoSEQ multiplex PCR, yet TCRdb's version contains in-frame clones alone and is incomplete. The data contain some 190,000 clones, approximately 89% of them singletons. After removal of 5 bases from V and 2 bases from J, the junction contained 3 bases not matched to a gene. Germline V gives CDR1 LNHDA, CDR2 SQIVND (reference sequence). The CDR3 spans 14 residues.

The chain recombines TRBV19 with TRBJ1-5; 7 bases line up with TRBD1. Sequenced material: PBMCs or T cells enriched from blood (not recorded which). The sequence came from a woman aged 40-49 years with acute COVID-19. CDR3 in amino acids: CASSSQGGNQPQHF. CDR3 DNA sequence: TGTGCCAGTAGTTCGCAGGGGGGCAATCAGCCCCAGCATTTT.